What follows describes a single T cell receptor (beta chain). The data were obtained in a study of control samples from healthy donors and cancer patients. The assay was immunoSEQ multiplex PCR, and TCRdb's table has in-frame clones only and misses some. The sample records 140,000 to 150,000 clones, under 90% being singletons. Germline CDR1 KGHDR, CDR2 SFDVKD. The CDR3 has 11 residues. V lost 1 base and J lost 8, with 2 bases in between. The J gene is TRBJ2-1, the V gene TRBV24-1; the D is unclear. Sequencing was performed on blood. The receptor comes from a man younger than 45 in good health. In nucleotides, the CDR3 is TGTGCCACCAGTGATTTAGATGAGCAGTTCTTC. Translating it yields CATSDLDEQFF.